This T cell receptor (beta chain) was documented in a study of metastatic and nonmetastatic thyroid tumors. Study context: Repertoires were compared across blood and tumor or nodule tissue from malignant and benign thyroid patients. Points from the study as a whole: Benign nodules were reported to have significantly lower TCR beta diversity than malignant thyroid tumors, in blood and tumor.

The CDR3 is 15 residues long. Germline-derived CDR1 and CDR2 are SQVTM and ANQGSEA. The ends lost 0 bases at V and 2 bases at J; junction bases unmatched: 6. This clone was detected ten times or more. Its antigen is not identified. Thyroid surgery took place with no prior treatment in any patient. As handled by the study authors: Differences in CDR3 between clinicopathological groups were drawn on to build a classifier intended to discriminate distant-metastatic papillary thyroid cancer patients. MiXCR re-clonotyped the PCR reads for TCRdb. It is TCRdb's table, rather than the study itself, that gives the V and J calls and clone size. The data contain more than 35,000 clones, about 18% of them singletons.

The receptor was isolated from a male donor with papillary thyroid cancer or a benign thyroid nodule (not recorded which). Some clones in this sample may be carry-over from other donors' samples. J is TRBJ2-7 and V is TRBV29-1; 8 nucleotides align to TRBD1. Sequenced: blood. In nucleotides, the CDR3 is TGCAGCGTTGAAGATCTACAGGGGGATGCCTACGAGCAGTACTTC. Residues: CSVEDLQGDAYEQYF.